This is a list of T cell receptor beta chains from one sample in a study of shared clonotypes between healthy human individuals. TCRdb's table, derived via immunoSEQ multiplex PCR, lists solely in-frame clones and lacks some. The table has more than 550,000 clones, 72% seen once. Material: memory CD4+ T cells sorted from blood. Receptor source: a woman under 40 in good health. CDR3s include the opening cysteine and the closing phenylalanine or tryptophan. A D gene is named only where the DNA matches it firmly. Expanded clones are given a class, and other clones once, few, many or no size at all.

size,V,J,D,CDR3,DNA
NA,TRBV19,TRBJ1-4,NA,CASRTDSLEREKLFF,TGTGCCAGTAGAACGGACAGTCTGGAAAGAGAAAAACTGTTTTTT
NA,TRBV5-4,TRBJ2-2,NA,CASSMRTQADTGELFF,TGTGCCAGCTCAATGCGGACCCAGGCGGACACCGGGGAGCTGTTTTTT
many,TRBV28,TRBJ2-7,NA,CASSLSGRVSYEQYF,TGTGCCAGCAGTTTATCAGGCAGGGTATCCTACGAGCAGTACTTC
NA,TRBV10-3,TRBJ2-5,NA,CAISESTGVQETQYF,TGTGCCATCAGTGAGTCGACGGGGGTTCAAGAGACCCAGTACTTC
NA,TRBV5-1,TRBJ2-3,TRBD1,CASSLNTGDTDTQYF,TGCGCCAGCAGCTTGAACACAGGGGACACAGATACGCAGTATTTT
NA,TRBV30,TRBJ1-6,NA,CAWSPSGQSGSPLHF,TGTGCCTGGAGCCCCTCGGGGCAGTCGGGTTCACCCCTCCACTTT
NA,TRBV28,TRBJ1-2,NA,CASSLFLGRGYTF,TGTGCCAGCAGTTTATTTCTGGGCCGTGGCTACACCTTC
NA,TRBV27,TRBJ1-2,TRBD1,CASTGQGIDSGRPRDGYTF,TGTGCCAGCACCGGACAGGGAATAGATAGTGGCAGGCCCAGGGATGGCTACACCTTC
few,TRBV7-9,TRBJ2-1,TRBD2,CASSLSGGRTNEQFF,TGTGCCAGCAGCTTATCCGGCGGGAGGACAAATGAGCAGTTCTTC
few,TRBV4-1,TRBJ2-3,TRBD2,CASSSRLAGILRTDTQYF,TGCGCCAGCAGCTCTAGACTAGCGGGAATCCTCCGCACAGATACGCAGTATTTT
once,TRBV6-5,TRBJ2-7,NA,CASTPTYSSYEQYF,TGTGCCAGCACTCCAACCTACAGCTCCTACGAGCAGTACTTC
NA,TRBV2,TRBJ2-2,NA,CASRGGVATGELFF,TGTGCCAGCAGGGGCGGGGTGGCCACCGGGGAGCTGTTTTTT
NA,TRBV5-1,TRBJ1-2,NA,CASSLGQRSYGYTF,TGCGCCAGCAGCTTGGGGCAGCGGAGCTATGGCTACACCTTC
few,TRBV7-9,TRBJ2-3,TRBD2,CASSQAGGQADTQYF,TGTGCCAGCAGCCAAGCGGGAGGGCAGGCAGATACGCAGTATTTT
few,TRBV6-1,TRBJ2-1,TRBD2,CASSARTSGFPDEQFF,TGTGCCAGCAGTGCAAGGACTAGCGGTTTCCCCGATGAGCAGTTCTTC
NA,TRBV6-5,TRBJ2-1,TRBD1,CASSTAGGARNEQFF,TGTGCCAGCAGTACTGCAGGGGGCGCGCGGAATGAGCAGTTCTTC
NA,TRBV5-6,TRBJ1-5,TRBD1,CASSGGQGNQPQHF,TGTGCCAGCAGCGGAGGACAGGGCAATCAGCCCCAGCATTTT
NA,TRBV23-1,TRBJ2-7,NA,CASSQVFYEQYF,TGCGCCAGCAGTCAAGTGTTCTACGAGCAGTACTTC
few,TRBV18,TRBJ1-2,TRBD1,CASSLPGTGVNYGYTF,TGTGCCAGCTCATTACCCGGGACAGGTGTTAACTATGGCTACACCTTC
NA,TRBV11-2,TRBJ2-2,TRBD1,CASSFNRGVVFTGELFF,TGTGCCAGCAGCTTCAACAGGGGAGTGGTATTCACCGGGGAGCTGTTTTTT
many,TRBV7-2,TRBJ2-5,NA,CASSFSPQGETQYF,TGTGCCAGCAGCTTCAGCCCTCAGGGCGAGACCCAGTACTTC
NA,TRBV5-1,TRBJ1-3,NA,CASRGGLSRGNTIYF,TGCGCCAGCAGAGGGGGGCTAAGCCGTGGAAACACCATATATTTT
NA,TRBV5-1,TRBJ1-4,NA,CASSPVGAGEKLFF,TGCGCCAGCAGCCCGGTGGGGGCAGGTGAAAAACTGTTTTTT
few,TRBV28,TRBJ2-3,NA,CASTASVARDTQYF,TGTGCCAGCACCGCTAGCGTCGCCCGCGATACGCAGTATTTT
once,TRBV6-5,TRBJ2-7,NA,CASRDRVPSEQYF,TGTGCCAGCAGGGATAGGGTCCCTTCCGAGCAGTACTTC
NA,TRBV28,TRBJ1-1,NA,CASSLPDNTNTEAFF,TGTGCCAGCAGTTTACCCGACAATACGAACACTGAAGCTTTCTTT
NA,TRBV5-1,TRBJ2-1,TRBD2,CASSRGTSGRSSYNEQFF,TGCGCCAGCAGCCGCGGGACTAGCGGGAGATCATCCTACAATGAGCAGTTCTTC
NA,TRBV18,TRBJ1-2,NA,CASSELRDYGYTF,TGTGCCAGCTCGGAACTTAGAGACTATGGCTACACCTTC
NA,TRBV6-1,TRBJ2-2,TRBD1,CASRTQGANTGELFF,TGTGCCAGCAGGACACAGGGGGCGAACACCGGGGAGCTGTTTTTT
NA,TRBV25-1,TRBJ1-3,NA,CASGFTGNTIYF,TGTGCCAGCGGGTTTACTGGAAACACCATATATTTT
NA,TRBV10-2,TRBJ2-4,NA,CASSPLGSANIQYF,TGCGCCAGCAGTCCGTTGGGTTCAGCAAACATTCAGTACTTC
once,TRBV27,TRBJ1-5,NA,CASRDPGQPQHF,TGTGCCAGCCGGGACCCCGGTCAGCCCCAGCATTTT
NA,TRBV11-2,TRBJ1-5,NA,CASSLGTSNQPQHF,TGTGCCAGCAGCTTAGGAACTAGCAATCAGCCCCAGCATTTT
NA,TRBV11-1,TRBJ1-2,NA,CASSLDGYGYTF,TGTGCCAGCAGCTTAGATGGCTATGGCTACACCTTC
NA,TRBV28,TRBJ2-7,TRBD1,CASSLFAGGAREQYF,TGTGCCAGCAGTTTATTTGCAGGGGGCGCGAGGGAGCAGTACTTC
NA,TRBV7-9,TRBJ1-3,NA,CASSGHRAGNTIYF,TGTGCCAGCAGCGGCCACAGGGCTGGAAACACCATATATTTT
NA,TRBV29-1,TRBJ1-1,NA,CSARRGGDTEAFF,TGCAGCGCCCGAAGGGGTGGAGACACTGAAGCTTTCTTT
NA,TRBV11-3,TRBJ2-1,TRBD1,CASSYRPVQGAEQFF,TGTGCCAGCAGCTACAGACCCGTACAGGGGGCTGAGCAGTTCTTC
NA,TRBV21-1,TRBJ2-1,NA,CASRLPGVRADVNEQFF,TGTGCCAGCAGGCTCCCAGGGGTACGGGCCGACGTCAATGAGCAGTTCTTC
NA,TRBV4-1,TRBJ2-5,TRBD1,CASSQGPGQGQETQYF,TGCGCCAGCAGCCAAGGCCCGGGACAGGGCCAAGAGACCCAGTACTTC
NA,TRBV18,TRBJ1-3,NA,CASSPNGAGNTIYF,TGTGCCAGCTCACCAAATGGCGCTGGAAACACCATATATTTT
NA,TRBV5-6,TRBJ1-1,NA,CASSLGDYGAGANTEAFF,TGTGCCAGCAGCTTGGGGGATTACGGGGCAGGGGCGAACACTGAAGCTTTCTTT
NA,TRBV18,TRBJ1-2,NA,CASSPDQVEGYTF,TGTGCCAGCTCACCCGACCAGGTGGAGGGCTACACCTTC
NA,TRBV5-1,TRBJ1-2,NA,CASSLAGGSYGYTF,TGCGCCAGCAGCTTGGCCGGGGGGTCCTATGGCTACACCTTC
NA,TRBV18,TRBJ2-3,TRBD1,CASSLDRGTDTQYF,TGTGCCAGCTCACTTGACAGGGGTACCGATACGCAGTATTTT
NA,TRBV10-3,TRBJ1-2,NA,CAISVGGLRGYTF,TGTGCCATCAGTGTTGGCGGGCTGCGGGGCTACACCTTC
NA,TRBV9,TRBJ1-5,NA,CASSVSGGLGQPQHF,TGTGCCAGCAGCGTGTCGGGAGGGTTAGGTCAGCCCCAGCATTTT
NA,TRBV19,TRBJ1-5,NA,CASSIQVGSQPQHF,TGTGCCAGTAGTATTCAGGTAGGCAGTCAGCCCCAGCATTTT
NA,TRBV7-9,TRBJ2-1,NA,CASSLGTNYNEQFF,TGTGCCAGCAGCTTAGGGACTAATTACAATGAGCAGTTCTTC
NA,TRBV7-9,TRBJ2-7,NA,CASSRSGISYEQYF,TGTGCCAGCAGCAGATCGGGCATCTCCTACGAGCAGTACTTC
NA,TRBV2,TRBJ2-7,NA,CASRQGGHEQYF,TGTGCCAGCCGGCAGGGAGGACACGAGCAGTACTTC
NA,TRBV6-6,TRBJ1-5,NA,CASSYSGTPQPQHF,TGTGCCAGCAGTTATTCCGGGACTCCTCAGCCCCAGCATTTT
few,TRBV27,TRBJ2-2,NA,CASRAGAITGELFF,TGTGCCAGCAGGGCCGGGGCCATCACCGGGGAGCTGTTTTTT